A selection of T cell receptor beta chains follows, all from one sample in a study of Ad26.COV2.S vaccination and SARS-CoV-2 variants. The repertoire was sequenced with immunoSEQ multiplex PCR; TCRdb's copy has only in-frame clones and lacks some. The sample carries approximately 450,000 clones, 75% to 95% recorded once. The sequencing used peripheral blood, collected in a trial of Ad26.COV2.S vaccine versus placebo. The receptors come from a person aged 18 to 59 who received the Ad26.COV2.S COVID-19 vaccine or a placebo. The conserved cysteine and the conserved F or W are not part of the CDR3 here. Each record gives: V gene, J gene, CDR3 protein.

TRBV9	TRBJ2-1	ASTEGYRPTDEQF
TRBV29-1	TRBJ2-5	SVEDRGGLETQY
TRBV3-1/TRBV3-2	TRBJ2-5	ASSQPNDRGRDGTQY
TRBV6-5	TRBJ2-7	ASSLTGDHEQY
TRBV7-2	TRBJ1-1	ASIKDRGNTEAF
TRBV6-4	TRBJ2-3	ASSEKRGRINTQY
TRBV7-2	TRBJ1-5	ASSLGQGSNQPQH
TRBV29-1	TRBJ2-5	SVEGETQY
TRBV29-1	TRBJ1-1	SVKPDRANTEAF
TRBV9	TRBJ2-1	ASGSEGEQF
TRBV18	TRBJ2-7	ASSPLAGAPYEQY
TRBV15	TRBJ1-1	ATSGLGGNTEAF
TRBV5-1	TRBJ2-5	ASSLALGERNQETQY
TRBV27	TRBJ1-1	ASRQRGGATEAF
TRBV5-1	TRBJ1-6	ASSFRDPGLNSPLH
TRBV5-1	TRBJ1-4	ASSLGPQGLNEKLF
TRBV3-1/TRBV3-2	TRBJ1-1	ASSNGQDLEAF
TRBV25-1	TRBJ2-1	ASTGGRQPYNEQF
TRBV9	TRBJ2-1	ASSVEVGGGGNEQF
TRBV24-1	TRBJ2-3	ATSDRAGGPTDTQY
TRBV6-6	TRBJ1-2	ASSYRDSYYGYT
TRBV6-5	TRBJ2-2	ASSYFGNTGELF
TRBV5-4	TRBJ2-3	ASSIAADTQY
TRBV5-1	TRBJ1-2	ASRTEAWDGYT
TRBV28	TRBJ2-5	ASSSLPRQGAETQY
TRBV5-4	TRBJ1-6	ASSGTGGLYNSPLH
TRBV10-2	TRBJ2-1	ASGLAGGYEQF
TRBV7-2	TRBJ2-1	ASSSRTTSYNEQF
TRBV5-4	TRBJ2-2	ASSLERGPRSGELF
TRBV12-3/TRBV12-4	TRBJ1-1	ASSLEVPAAF
TRBV3-1/TRBV3-2	TRBJ2-2	ASSLGTYTGELF
TRBV5-6	TRBJ1-2	ASSLATGVYGYT
TRBV5-1	TRBJ2-7	ASSFLAGGYEQY
TRBV14	TRBJ2-2	ASSSGTRPANTGELF
TRBV19	TRBJ1-5	ASSIDRSNQPQH
TRBV4-1	TRBJ1-6	ASSQAPGRGSPLH
TRBV7-6	TRBJ2-3	ASSPRTSGTGTQY
TRBV4-2	TRBJ1-4	ASSQDGGGKLF
TRBV7-9	TRBJ2-5	ASSRQGEQETQY
TRBV12-3/TRBV12-4	TRBJ2-7	ASRDTLTYEQY
TRBV5-5	TRBJ1-1	ASSSGEMNTEAF
TRBV28	TRBJ1-2	ASTQVDYGYT
TRBV7-2	TRBJ1-2	ASSSQHRTRANYGYT
TRBV7-9	TRBJ2-7	ASSARTSGTFEQY
TRBV30	TRBJ2-7	AWSVQGYEQY
TRBV19	TRBJ1-2	ASSIGEKIAAYT
TRBV7-2	TRBJ1-2	ASSPGSSNYGYT
TRBV2	TRBJ2-7	ASSVGSLSYEQY
TRBV18	TRBJ1-4	ASSPNARSTSEKLF
TRBV12-5	TRBJ1-5	ASGYNQPQH
TRBV7-9	TRBJ1-3	ASRGIEGFLSGNTIY
TRBV10-3	TRBJ2-3	AISDSGLAGHPTDTQY
TRBV4-3	TRBJ2-2	ASSQDGTGFVGELF